This entry lists 5 T cell receptor beta chains sequenced from one sample in a study of read filtering for tumor transcriptome and immune sequencing. Molecular barcoded adaptors covering alpha/delta and beta/gamma chains were used on around 400 ng RNA. In TCRdb, the reads were re-called with MiXCR into one record per CDR3 protein. The table lists 62,000 or so distinct CDR3 sequences, 20% to 25% of them singletons. The specimen sequenced was a population of CD138-negative cells sorted from bone marrow. Receptor source: a donor over 35 with multiple myeloma.

This clonotype was observed at least ten times. The gene calls are TRBV7-3 and TRBJ2-1, with 10 bases matching TRBD2. V was clipped by 5 bases and J by 6 bases; unmatched bases: 19. The CDR3 is 19 amino acids. Germline V gene sequence: CDR1 SGHTA, CDR2 FQGTGA. The CDR3 sequence: CASSPRGKGASGSTNEQFF. DNA for the CDR3: TGTGCCAGCAGCCCCAGAGGGAAAGGGGCTAGCGGGAGTACCAATGAGCAGTTCTTC.

This clonotype was detected ten times or more. V and J are TRBV28 and TRBJ2-7, with D possibly being TRBD1 (7 bases). Germline V gene data show CDR1 as MDHEN and CDR2 as SYDVKM. The CDR3 length is 13 residues. V gave up 5 bases and J gave up 6 bases, with 14 bases separating them. The CDR3 region has the DNA TGTGCCAGCAGTCCGCCCAGGGGGGTCGAGCAGTACTTC. As protein: CASSPPRGVEQYF.

About this clonotype itself: Germline and junction disagree at one end, which may indicate a read error. The genes are TRBV6-4 and TRBJ1-5; 7 bases agree with TRBD1. The CDR3 totals 14 residues. Germline V gives CDR1 MRHNA, CDR2 SNTAGT. The CDR3 spells CASSEPTGSQPQLF. CDR3 sequence (DNA): TGTGCCAGCAGTGAACCGACAGGGTCCCAGCCCCAGCTTTTT.

Remarks on this clonotype: An end of the junction differs from the germline gene, which may be a read error. V gene TRBV25-1 combines with J gene TRBJ1-5, with no clear D. The CDR3 length is 12 residues. In germline, CDR1 is MGHDK, CDR2 SYGVNS. This CDR3 is CASTEARITQHF. The DNA for the CDR3 is TGTGCCAGCACTGAAGCCAGGATTACCCAGCATTTT.

This clonotype came up many times. The rearrangement joins TRBV28 to TRBJ2-1; tentatively, D is TRBD2 (6 bases). Per the germline V gene, CDR1 is MDHEN and CDR2 is SYDVKM. The CDR3 loop spans 15 amino acids. Between the trimmed V and J ends, which lost 6 bases and 2 bases, there was a span of 14 bases. CDR3 sequence reads: CASRVSSGPYNEQFF. CDR3 coding DNA: TGTGCCAGCAGGGTATCGAGCGGGCCCTACAATGAGCAGTTCTTC.